Listed below are T cell receptor beta chains from one sample, sequenced in a study of T-cell reconstitution after alpha-beta-depleted transplantation in children. One entry per CDR3 protein results from TCRdb running MiXCR on the PCR reads. The sample records hundreds of thousands of distinct CDR3 sequences, 9.9% being singletons. Sample: PBMCs from the stem cell graft donor, taken from the stem cell graft. These receptors were collected from a human donor who donated a stem cell graft to a child with SCID. Both conserved end residues are part of each CDR3. The D gene is left open where the match is weak. Size values are once, few and many counts, or a class for expanded clones, and some rows have none.

TGTGCCAGCAGCCTTTACGTGACTAGCGGGGGGGGCAATGAGCAGTTCTTC | CASSLYVTSGGGNEQFF | TRBJ2-1 | . | TRBV7-3 | TRBD2
TGTGCCAGCAGCGCTACCGGGGGAGACACAGATACGCAGTATTTT | CASSATGGDTDTQYF | TRBJ2-3 | many | TRBV5-4 | .
TGCAGTGCTATTTTACGGGACACTGAAGCTTTCTTT | CSAILRDTEAFF | TRBJ1-1 | . | TRBV20-1 | .
TGTGCCAGCAGCTTCTCGACAGTTAGCACAGATACGCAGTATTTT | CASSFSTVSTDTQYF | TRBJ2-3 | few | TRBV13 | .
TGTGCCAGCAGTTTAGCCAGGGGGTGGACAGATACGCAGTATTTT | CASSLARGWTDTQYF | TRBJ2-3 | few | TRBV27 | TRBD1
TGCGCCAGCAGCTTGGCCGAGTTAAACTCCTACGAGCAGTACTTC | CASSLAELNSYEQYF | TRBJ2-7 | many | TRBV5-1 | .
TGCGCCAGCAGCTCCATAGCGGGGGGGTACACAGATACGCAGTATTTT | CASSSIAGGYTDTQYF | TRBJ2-3 | few | TRBV5-1 | TRBD2
TGTGCCAGCAGCGCGCGGGGTTCTAGCGGAACCACAGATACGCAGTATTTT | CASSARGSSGTTDTQYF | TRBJ2-3 | few | TRBV7-2 | TRBD2
TGCAGTGCTAGAGACGACAAGTCGAACACCGGGGAGCTGTTTTTT | CSARDDKSNTGELFF | TRBJ2-2 | many | TRBV20-1 | .
TGTGCCAGCAGTTCCAATACAGAGACCCAGTACTTC | CASSSNTETQYF | TRBJ2-5 | many | TRBV6-5 | .
TGTGCCAGCGGGACTAGCGAAACAGATACGCAGTATTTT | CASGTSETDTQYF | TRBJ2-3 | . | TRBV7-9 | TRBD2
TGTGCCAGCAGTTTATTCGGGTTTTACTACAATGAGCAGTTCTTC | CASSLFGFYYNEQFF | TRBJ2-1 | many | TRBV12-3/TRBV12-4 | .
TGTGCCAGCAGTCCCCAACTAGCGGGGACAGATACGCAGTATTTT | CASSPQLAGTDTQYF | TRBJ2-3 | many | TRBV12-3/TRBV12-4 | TRBD2
TGTGCCAGCAGGGGACAGGGGCTCTACGAGCAGTACTTC | CASRGQGLYEQYF | TRBJ2-7 | few | TRBV12-3/TRBV12-4 | TRBD1
TGTGCCACCAGTGATTTACCGGGGGCACACCAGGAGACCCAGTACTTC | CATSDLPGAHQETQYF | TRBJ2-5 | . | TRBV24-1 | .
TGTGCCAGCAGTGGAGACAGGGGCCGAGAGACCCAGTACTTC | CASSGDRGRETQYF | TRBJ2-5 | few | TRBV25-1 | TRBD1
TGTGCCAGCAGTCCGCGATGGGCCACTGAAGCTTTCTTT | CASSPRWATEAFF | TRBJ1-1 | . | TRBV12-3/TRBV12-4 | .
TGCAGTGCTAGACCCGACGGAAACTATGGCTACACCTTC | CSARPDGNYGYTF | TRBJ1-2 | . | TRBV20-1 | .
TGCGCCAGCAGCTTGGGCCACAGCGAATACGAGCAGTACTTC | CASSLGHSEYEQYF | TRBJ2-7 | . | TRBV5-1 | .
TGTGCCAGCAGTTTCCAGGGACCCTACAATGAGCAGTTCTTC | CASSFQGPYNEQFF | TRBJ2-1 | few | TRBV2 | .
TGCAGTGCTAGAGTCGGGGCCCAGCGGGGCACAGATACGCAGTATTTT | CSARVGAQRGTDTQYF | TRBJ2-3 | . | TRBV20-1 | .
TGCGCCAGCAGCTTGGAAGGGAACAATGAGCAGTTCTTC | CASSLEGNNEQFF | TRBJ2-1 | many | TRBV5-1 | .
TGTGCCAGCAGTGAAGCGACCCAAGGCAGAGAAGCTTTCTTT | CASSEATQGREAFF | TRBJ1-1 | many | TRBV2 | .
TGCGCCAGCAGCTCGGGTGGATCTGGGGACTATGGCTACACCTTC | CASSSGGSGDYGYTF | TRBJ1-2 | . | TRBV5-1 | .
TGTGCCAGCAGTATGGGACAGGGGGGCACAGATACGCAGTATTTT | CASSMGQGGTDTQYF | TRBJ2-3 | few | TRBV6-1 | TRBD1
TGCGCCAGCCATACCGACACCTATAGCACAGATACGCAGTATTTT | CASHTDTYSTDTQYF | TRBJ2-3 | few | TRBV5-1 | .
TGCGCCAGCAGCTTGGGGACTAGCGGGCGTATAGAGCAGTACTTC | CASSLGTSGRIEQYF | TRBJ2-7 | few | TRBV5-1 | TRBD2
TGTGCCAGCAGCCAAGAGCAGGGGAACACTGAAGCTTTCTTT | CASSQEQGNTEAFF | TRBJ1-1 | . | TRBV4-2 | .